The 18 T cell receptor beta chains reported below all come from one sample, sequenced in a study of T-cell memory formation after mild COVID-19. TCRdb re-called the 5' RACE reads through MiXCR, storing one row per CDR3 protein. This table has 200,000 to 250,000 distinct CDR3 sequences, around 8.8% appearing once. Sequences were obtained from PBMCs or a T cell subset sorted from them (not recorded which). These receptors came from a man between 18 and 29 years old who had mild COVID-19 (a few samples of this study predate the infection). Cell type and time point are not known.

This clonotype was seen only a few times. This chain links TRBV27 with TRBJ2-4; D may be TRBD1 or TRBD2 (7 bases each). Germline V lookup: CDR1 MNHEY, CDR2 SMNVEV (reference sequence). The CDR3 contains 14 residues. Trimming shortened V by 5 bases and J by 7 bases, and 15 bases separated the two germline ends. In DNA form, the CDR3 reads TGTGCCAGCAGTCGCGGCCAGGGGGGGAACATTCAGTACTTC. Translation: CASSRGQGGNIQYF.

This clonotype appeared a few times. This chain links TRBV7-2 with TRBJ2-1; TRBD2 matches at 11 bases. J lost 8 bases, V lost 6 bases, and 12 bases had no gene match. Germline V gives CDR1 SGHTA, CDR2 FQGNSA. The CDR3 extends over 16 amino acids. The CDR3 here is CASRLRDSGGAHEQFF. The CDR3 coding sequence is TGTGCCAGCAGATTAAGGGATAGCGGGGGGGCCCATGAGCAGTTCTTC.

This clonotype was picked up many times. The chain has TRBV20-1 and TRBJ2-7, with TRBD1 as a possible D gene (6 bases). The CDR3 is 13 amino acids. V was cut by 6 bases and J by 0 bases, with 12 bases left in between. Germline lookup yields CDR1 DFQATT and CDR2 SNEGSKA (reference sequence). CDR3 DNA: TGCAGTGCCCCCGGACAGCACTCCTACGAGCAGTACGTC. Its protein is CSAPGQHSYEQYV.

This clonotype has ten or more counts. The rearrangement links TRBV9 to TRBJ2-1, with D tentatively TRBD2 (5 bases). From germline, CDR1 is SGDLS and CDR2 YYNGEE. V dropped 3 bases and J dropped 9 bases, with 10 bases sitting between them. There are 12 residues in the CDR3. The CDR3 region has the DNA TGTGCCAGCAGCGAGACTACGGGTGAGCAGTTCTTC. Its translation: CASSETTGEQFF.

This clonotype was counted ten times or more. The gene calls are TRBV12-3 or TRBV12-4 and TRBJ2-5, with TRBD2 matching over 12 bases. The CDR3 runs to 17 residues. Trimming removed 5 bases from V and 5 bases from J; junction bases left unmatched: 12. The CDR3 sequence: CASSQRVTSGGVETQYF. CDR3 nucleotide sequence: TGTGCCAGCAGTCAAAGGGTGACTAGCGGGGGTGTTGAGACCCAGTACTTC.

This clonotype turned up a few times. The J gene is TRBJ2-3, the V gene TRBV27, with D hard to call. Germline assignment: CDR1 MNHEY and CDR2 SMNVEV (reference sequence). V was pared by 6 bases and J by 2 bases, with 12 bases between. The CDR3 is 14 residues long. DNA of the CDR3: TGTGCCAGCAGCTTAGTAGGTGCCACAGATACGCAGTATTTT. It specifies CASSLVGATDTQYF.

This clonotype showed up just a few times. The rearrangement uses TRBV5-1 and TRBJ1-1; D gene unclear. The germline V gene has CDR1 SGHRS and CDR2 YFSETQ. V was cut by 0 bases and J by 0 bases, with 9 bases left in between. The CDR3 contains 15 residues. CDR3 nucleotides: TGCGCCAGCAGCTTGGCCGGAGTAATGAACACTGAAGCTTTCTTT. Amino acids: CASSLAGVMNTEAFF.

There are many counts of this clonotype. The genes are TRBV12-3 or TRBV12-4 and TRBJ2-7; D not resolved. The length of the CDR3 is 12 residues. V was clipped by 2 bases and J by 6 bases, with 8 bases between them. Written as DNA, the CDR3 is TGTGCCAGCAGTTTAAAAGGCCGCGAGCAGTACGTC. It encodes CASSLKGREQYV.

CDR3: CAINGKANSPLHF. Written as DNA, the CDR3 is TGTGCCATCAATGGGAAGGCGAATTCACCCCTCCACTTT. The rearrangement joins TRBV10-3 to TRBJ1-6; D remains ambiguous. This CDR3 region has 13 residues. V lost 7 bases, J lost 7 bases, and 11 bases lay in between. CDR1 and CDR2 from the germline V gene are ENHRY and SYGVKD.

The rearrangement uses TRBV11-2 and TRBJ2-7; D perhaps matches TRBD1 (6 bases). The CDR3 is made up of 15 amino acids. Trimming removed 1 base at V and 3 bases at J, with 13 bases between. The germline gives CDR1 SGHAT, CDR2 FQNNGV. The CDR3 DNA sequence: TGTGCCAGCAGCTTAGGTTTGGGGGCTGACTACGAGCAGTACTTC. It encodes CASSLGLGADYEQYF.

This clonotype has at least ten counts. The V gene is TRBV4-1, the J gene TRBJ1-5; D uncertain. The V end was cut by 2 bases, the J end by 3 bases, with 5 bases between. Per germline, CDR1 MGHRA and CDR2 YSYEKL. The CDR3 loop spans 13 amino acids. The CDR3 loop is CASSQRVNQPQHF. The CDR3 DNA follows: TGCGCCAGCAGCCAACGCGTCAATCAGCCCCAGCATTTT.

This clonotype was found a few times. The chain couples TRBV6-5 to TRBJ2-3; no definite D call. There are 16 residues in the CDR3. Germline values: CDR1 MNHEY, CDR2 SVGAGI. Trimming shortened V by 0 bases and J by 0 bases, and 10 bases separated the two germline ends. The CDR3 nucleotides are TGTGCCAGCAGTTACTCATCAGGAGCTAGCACAGATACGCAGTATTTT. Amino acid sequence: CASSYSSGASTDTQYF.

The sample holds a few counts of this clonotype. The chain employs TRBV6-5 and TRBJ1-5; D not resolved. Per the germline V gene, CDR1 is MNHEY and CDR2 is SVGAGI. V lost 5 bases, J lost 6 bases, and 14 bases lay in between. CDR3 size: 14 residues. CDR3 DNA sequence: TGTGCCAGCAGTCACCGGGGTTCGCGTCAGCCCCAGCATTTT. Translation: CASSHRGSRQPQHF.

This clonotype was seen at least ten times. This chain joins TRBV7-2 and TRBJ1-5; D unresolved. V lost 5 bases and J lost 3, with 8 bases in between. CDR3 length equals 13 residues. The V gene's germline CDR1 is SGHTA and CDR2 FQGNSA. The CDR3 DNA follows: TGTGCCAGCAGCCCCACGACCAATCAGCCCCAGCATTTT. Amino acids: CASSPTTNQPQHF.

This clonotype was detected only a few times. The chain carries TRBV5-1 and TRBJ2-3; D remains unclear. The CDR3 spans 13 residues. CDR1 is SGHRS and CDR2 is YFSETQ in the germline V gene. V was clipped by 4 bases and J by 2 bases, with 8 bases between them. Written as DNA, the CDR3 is TGCGCCAGCAGCCCCTCAGACACAGATACGCAGTATTTT. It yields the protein CASSPSDTDTQYF.

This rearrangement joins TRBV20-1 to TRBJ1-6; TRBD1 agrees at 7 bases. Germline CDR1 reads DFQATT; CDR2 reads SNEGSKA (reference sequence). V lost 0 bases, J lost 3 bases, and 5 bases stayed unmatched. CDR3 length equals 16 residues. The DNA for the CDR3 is TGCAGTGCTAGAGATGGACAGGCCAACTATAATTCACCCCTCCACTTT. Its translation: CSARDGQANYNSPLHF.

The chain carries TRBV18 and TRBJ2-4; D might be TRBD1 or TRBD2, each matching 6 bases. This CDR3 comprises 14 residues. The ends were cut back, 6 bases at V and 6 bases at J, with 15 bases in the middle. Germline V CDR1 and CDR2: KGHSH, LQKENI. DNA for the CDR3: TGTGCCAGCTCTAGTTTAGGAGGGGGAAACATTCAGTACTTC. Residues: CASSSLGGGNIQYF.

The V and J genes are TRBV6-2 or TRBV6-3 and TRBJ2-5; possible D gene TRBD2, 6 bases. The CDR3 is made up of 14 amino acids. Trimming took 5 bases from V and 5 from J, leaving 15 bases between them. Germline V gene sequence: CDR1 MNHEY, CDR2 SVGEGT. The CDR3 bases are TGTGCCAGCAGTGGCCTGGCGGGGAGTGAGACCCAGTACTTC. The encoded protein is CASSGLAGSETQYF.